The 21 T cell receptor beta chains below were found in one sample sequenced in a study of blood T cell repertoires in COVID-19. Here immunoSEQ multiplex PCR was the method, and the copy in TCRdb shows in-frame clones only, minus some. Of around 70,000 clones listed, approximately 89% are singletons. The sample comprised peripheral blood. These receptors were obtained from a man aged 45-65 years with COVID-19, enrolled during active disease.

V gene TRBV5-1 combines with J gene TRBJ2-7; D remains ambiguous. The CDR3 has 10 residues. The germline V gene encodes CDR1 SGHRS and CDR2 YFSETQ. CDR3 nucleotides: TGCGCCAGCAGCTTGAACCCTATGAGGGTC. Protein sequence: CASSLNPMRV.

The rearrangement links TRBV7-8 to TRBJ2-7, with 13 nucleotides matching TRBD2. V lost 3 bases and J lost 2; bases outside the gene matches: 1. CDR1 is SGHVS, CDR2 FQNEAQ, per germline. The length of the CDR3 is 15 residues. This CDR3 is CASSLGLAGTYEQYF. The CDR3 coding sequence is TGTGCCAGCAGCTTGGGACTAGCGGGAACCTACGAGCAGTACTTC. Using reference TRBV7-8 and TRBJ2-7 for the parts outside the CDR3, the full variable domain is GAGVSQSPRYKVAKRGQDVALRCDPISGHVSLFWYQQALGQGPEFLTYFQNEAQLDKSGLPSDRFFAERPEGSVSTLKIQRTQQEDSAVYLCASSLGLAGTYEQYFGPGTRLTVT.

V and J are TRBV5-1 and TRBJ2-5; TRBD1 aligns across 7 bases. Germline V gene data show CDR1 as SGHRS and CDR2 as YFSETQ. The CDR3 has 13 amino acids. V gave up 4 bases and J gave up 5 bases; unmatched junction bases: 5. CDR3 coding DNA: TGCGCCAGCAGCCCGGGACAGTCGGAGACCCAGTACTTC. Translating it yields CASSPGQSETQYF.

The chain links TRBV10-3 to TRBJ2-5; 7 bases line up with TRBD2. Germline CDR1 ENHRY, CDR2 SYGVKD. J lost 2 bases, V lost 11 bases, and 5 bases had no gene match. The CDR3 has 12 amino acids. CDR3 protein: CASGTIQETQYF. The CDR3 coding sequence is TGTGCCTCGGGGACTATACAAGAGACCCAGTACTTC.

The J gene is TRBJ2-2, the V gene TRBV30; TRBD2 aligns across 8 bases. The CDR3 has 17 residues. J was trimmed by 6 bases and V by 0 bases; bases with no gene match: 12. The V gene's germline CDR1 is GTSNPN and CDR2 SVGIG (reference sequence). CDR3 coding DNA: TGTGCCTGGAGTGTAGGGGCGGGACTAGGTTACGCCGGGGAGCTGTTTTTT. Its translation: CAWSVGAGLGYAGELFF.

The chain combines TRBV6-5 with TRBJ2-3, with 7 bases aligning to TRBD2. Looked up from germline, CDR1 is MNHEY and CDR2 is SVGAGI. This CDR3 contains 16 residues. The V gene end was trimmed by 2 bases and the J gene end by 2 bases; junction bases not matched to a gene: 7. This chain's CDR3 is CASSYGGGGATDTQYF. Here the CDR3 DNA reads TGTGCCAGCAGTTACGGTGGGGGAGGGGCCACAGATACGCAGTATTTT.

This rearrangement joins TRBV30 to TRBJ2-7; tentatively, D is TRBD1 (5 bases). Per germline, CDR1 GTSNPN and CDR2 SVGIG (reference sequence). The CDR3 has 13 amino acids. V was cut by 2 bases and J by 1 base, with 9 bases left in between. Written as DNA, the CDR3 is TGTGCCTGGAGTCGACAGCCATCCTACGAGCAGTACGTC. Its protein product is CAWSRQPSYEQYV.

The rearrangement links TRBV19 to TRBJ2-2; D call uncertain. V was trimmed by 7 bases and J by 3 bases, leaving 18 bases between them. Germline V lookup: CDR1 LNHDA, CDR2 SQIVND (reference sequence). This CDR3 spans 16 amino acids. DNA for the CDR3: TGTGCCAGTACCCTAAATGAGAGGCTCTACACCGGGGAGCTGTTTTTT. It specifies CASTLNERLYTGELFF.

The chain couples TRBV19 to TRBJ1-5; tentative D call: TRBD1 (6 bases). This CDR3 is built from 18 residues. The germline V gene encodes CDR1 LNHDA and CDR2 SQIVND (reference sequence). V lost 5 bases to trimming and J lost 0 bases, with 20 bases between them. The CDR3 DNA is TGTGCCAGTAGTTCTCTGGGGGGGGCCCAAAATAGCAATCAGCCCCAGCATTTT. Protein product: CASSSLGGAQNSNQPQHF.

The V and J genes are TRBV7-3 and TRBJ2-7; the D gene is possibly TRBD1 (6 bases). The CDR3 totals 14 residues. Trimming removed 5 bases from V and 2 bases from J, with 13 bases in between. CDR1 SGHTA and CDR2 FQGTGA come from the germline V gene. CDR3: CASSLQQGPYEQYF. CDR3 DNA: TGTGCCAGCAGCCTGCAACAGGGACCCTACGAGCAGTACTTC.

DNA of the CDR3: TGTGCCAGCAGCCAAGAGCTTCAGGGGAACGTACTTCATTACGAGCAGTACTTC. Its translation is CASSQELQGNVLHYEQYF. The V gene is TRBV4-2, the J gene TRBJ2-7, with D maybe TRBD1 (6 bases). The CDR3 totals 18 residues. Between the trimmed V and J ends, which lost 0 bases and 4 bases, there was a span of 22 bases. CDR1 is LGHNA, CDR2 YNFKEQ, per germline.

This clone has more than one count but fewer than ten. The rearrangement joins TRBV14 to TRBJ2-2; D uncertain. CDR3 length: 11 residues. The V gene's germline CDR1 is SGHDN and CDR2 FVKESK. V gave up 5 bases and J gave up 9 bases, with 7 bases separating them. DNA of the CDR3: TGTGCCAGCAGCTCGAGAAGGGAGCTGTTTTTT. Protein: CASSSRRELFF.

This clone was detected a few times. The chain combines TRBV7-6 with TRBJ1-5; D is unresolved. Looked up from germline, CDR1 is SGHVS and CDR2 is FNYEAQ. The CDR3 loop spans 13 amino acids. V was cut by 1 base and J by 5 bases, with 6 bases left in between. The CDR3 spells CASSLGEDQPQHF. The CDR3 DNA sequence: TGTGCCAGCAGCTTAGGGGAGGATCAGCCCCAGCATTTT.

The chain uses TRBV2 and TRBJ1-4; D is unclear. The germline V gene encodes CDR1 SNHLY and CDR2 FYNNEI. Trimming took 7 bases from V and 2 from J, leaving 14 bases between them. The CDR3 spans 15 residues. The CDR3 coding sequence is TGTGCCAGCACTGTAGTTCCTCGCACTAATGAAAAACTGTTTTTT. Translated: CASTVVPRTNEKLFF.

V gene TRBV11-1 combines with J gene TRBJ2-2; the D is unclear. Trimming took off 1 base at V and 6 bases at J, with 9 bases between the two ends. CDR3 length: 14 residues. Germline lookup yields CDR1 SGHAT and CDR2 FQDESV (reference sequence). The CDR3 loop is CASSLEWLAGELFF. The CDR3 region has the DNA TGTGCCAGCAGCTTAGAATGGCTAGCCGGGGAGCTGTTTTTT.

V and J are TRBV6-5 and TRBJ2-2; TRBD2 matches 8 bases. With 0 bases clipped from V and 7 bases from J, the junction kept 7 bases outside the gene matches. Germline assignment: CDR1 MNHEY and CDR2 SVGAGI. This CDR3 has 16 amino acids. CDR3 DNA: TGTGCCAGCAGTTACTCGGGGCTAGCGGGTCACGGGGAGCTGTTTTTT. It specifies CASSYSGLAGHGELFF.

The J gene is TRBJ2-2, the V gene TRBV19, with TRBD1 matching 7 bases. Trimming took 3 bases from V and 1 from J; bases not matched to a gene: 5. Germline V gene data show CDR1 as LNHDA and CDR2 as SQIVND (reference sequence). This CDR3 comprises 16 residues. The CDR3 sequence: CASSMTWTGNTGELFF. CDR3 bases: TGTGCCAGTAGTATGACCTGGACAGGGAACACCGGGGAGCTGTTTTTT.

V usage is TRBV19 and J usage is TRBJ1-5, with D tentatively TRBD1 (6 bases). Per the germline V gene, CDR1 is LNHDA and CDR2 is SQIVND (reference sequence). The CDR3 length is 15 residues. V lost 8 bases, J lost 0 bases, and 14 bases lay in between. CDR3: CASRQNRDSNQPQHF. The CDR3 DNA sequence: TGTGCCAGTCGCCAGAACAGGGATAGCAATCAGCCCCAGCATTTT.

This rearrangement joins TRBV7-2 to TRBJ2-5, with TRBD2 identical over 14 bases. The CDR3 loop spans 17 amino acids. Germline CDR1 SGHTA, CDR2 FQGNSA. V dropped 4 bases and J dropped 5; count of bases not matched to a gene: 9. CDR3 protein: CASSSPGLAGVRETQYF. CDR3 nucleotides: TGTGCCAGCAGCTCGCCGGGACTAGCGGGAGTACGGGAGACCCAGTACTTC.

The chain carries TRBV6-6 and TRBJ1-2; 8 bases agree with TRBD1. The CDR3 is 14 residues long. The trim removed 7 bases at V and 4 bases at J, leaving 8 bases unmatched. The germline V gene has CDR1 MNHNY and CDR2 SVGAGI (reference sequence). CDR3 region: CASTLDRVPYGYTF. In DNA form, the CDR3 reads TGTGCCAGCACCCTGGACAGGGTCCCCTATGGCTACACCTTC.

CDR3 in amino acids: CASRRSYNEQFF. As DNA, the CDR3 is TGTGCCAGCAGGCGCTCCTACAATGAGCAGTTCTTC. The chain carries TRBV12-3 or TRBV12-4 and TRBJ2-1; D is ambiguous. V dropped 6 bases and J dropped 0 bases, with 3 bases sitting between them. The CDR3 contains 12 residues.